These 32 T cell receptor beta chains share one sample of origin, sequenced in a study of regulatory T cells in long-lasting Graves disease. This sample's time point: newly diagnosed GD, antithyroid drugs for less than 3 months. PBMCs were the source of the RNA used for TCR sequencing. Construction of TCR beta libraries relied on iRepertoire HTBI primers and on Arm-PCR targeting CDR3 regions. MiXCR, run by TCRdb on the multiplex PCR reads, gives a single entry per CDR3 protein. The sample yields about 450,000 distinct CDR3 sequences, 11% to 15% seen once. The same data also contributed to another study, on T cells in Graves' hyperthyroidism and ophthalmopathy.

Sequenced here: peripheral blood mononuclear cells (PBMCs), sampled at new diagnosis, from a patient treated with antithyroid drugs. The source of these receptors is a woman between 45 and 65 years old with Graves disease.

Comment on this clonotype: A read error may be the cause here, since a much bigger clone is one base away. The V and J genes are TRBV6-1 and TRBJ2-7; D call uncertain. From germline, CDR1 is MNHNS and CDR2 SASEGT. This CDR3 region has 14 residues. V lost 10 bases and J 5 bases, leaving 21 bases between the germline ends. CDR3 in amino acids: CAINERPRVHEQYF. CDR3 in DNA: TGTGCCATAAACGAGAGACCGAGAGTCCACGAGCAGTACTTC.

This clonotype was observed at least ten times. The CDR3 spells CASRYGQGALYF. As DNA, the CDR3 is TGTGCCAGCAGATACGGACAGGGGGCCTTGTATTTT. J is TRBJ2-3 and V is TRBV5-8; 11 bases are shared with TRBD1. Per germline, CDR1 SGHTS and CDR2 YDEGEE. CDR3 length: 12 residues. Germline trimming cut 5 bases from V and 14 bases from J; bases unmatched to any gene: 7. Together with reference TRBV5-8 and TRBJ2-3, the CDR3 gives the full variable domain: EAGVTQSPTHLIKTRGQQATLRCSPISGHTSVYWYQQALGLGLQFLLWYDEGEERNRGNFPPRFSGRQFPNYSSELNVNALELEDSALYLCASRYGQGALYFGPGTRLTVL.

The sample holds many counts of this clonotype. DNA for the CDR3: TGCGCCAGCAGCCAAGTTCGACTGCTAGCGACTTACGAGCAGTACTTC. Its protein product is CASSQVRLLATYEQYF. The chain combines TRBV4-1 with TRBJ2-7, with D perhaps matching TRBD2 (6 bases). This CDR3 has 16 amino acids. Germline V gene data show CDR1 as MGHRA and CDR2 as YSYEKL. Trimming shortened V by 1 base and J by 4 bases, and 17 bases separated the two germline ends.

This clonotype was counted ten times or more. The CDR3 DNA sequence: TGTGCCAGCAGTTTTAGCCACGCCGAGGCCTACGCATTTGGTAGCACAGATACGCAGTATTTT. Its protein is CASSFSHAEAYAFGSTDTQYF. V gene TRBV28 combines with J gene TRBJ2-3; D gene ambiguous. Germline-derived CDR1 and CDR2 are MDHEN and SYDVKM. The V gene lost 3 bases and the J gene lost 0 bases, with 28 bases spanning the gap. There are 21 residues in the CDR3.

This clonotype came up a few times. The CDR3 reads CASSLGPGVWTEAFF. In DNA, the CDR3 is TGTGCCAGCAGCTTAGGCCCAGGAGTTTGGACTGAAGCTTTCTTT. The J gene is TRBJ1-1, the V gene TRBV7-3; D is uncertain. The CDR3 loop spans 15 amino acids. Trimming removed 2 bases from V and 5 bases from J, with 15 bases in between. CDR1 is SGHTA, CDR2 FQGTGA, per germline. The full variable domain, its missing parts supplied by reference TRBV7-3 and TRBJ1-1, is GAGVSQTPSNKVTEKGKYVELRCDPISGHTALYWYRQSLGQGPEFLIYFQGTGAADDSGLPNDRFFAVRPEGSVSTLKIQRTERGDSAVYLCASSLGPGVWTEAFFGQGTRLTVV.

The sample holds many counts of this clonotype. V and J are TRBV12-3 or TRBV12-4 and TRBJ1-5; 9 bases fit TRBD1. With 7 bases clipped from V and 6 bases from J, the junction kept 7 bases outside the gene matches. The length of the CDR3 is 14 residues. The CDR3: CASTGQGIGQPQHF. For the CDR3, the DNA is TGTGCCAGCACCGGACAGGGGATTGGTCAGCCCCAGCATTTT.

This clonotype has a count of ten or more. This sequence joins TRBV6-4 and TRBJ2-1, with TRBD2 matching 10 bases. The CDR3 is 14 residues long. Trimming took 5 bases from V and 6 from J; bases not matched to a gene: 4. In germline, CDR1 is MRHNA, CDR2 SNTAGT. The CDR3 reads CASSLAGAGNEQFF. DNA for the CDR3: TGTGCCAGCAGTCTAGCGGGAGCGGGCAATGAGCAGTTCTTC.

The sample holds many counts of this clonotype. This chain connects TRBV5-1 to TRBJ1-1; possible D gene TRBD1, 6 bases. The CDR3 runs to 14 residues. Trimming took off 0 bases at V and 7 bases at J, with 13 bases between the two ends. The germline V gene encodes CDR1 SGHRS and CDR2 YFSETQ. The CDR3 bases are TGCGCCAGCAGCTTGGAGGGGGGGCGAGGTGAAGCTTTCTTT. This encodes CASSLEGGRGEAFF.

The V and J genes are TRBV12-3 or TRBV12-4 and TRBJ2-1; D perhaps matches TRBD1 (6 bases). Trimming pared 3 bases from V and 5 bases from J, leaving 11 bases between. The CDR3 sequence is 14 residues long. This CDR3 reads CASSLQGLDNEQFF. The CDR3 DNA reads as TGTGCCAGCAGTTTGCAGGGGTTGGACAATGAGCAGTTCTTC.

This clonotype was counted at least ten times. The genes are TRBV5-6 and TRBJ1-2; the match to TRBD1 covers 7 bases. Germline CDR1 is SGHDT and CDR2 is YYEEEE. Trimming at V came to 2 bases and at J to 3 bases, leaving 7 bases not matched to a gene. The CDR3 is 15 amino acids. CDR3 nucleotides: TGTGCCAGCAGCTTCAGTGGGACAGCCCACTATGGCTACACCTTC. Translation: CASSFSGTAHYGYTF.

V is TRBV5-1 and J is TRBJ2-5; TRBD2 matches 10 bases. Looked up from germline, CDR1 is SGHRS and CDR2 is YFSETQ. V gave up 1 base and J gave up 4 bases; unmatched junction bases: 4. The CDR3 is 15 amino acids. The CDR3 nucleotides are TGCGCCAGCAGCTTGCTAGCGGGAGCGGGAGAGACCCAGTACTTC. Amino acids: CASSLLAGAGETQYF.

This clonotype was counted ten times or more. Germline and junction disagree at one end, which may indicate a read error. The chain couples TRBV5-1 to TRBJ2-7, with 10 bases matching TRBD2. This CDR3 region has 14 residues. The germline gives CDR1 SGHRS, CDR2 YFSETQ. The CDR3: CASSSSGRAYEQYF. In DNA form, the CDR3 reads TGTGCCAGCAGCTCGAGCGGGAGGGCCTACGAGCAGTACTTC.

CDR3 protein: CASSITSGSEKTQYF. The CDR3 region has the DNA TGTGCCAGCAGTATCACTAGCGGGAGCGAGAAGACCCAGTACTTC. The chain is built from TRBV27 and TRBJ2-5, with 11 bases fitting TRBD2. V gave up 5 bases and J gave up 6 bases; unmatched junction bases: 8. The CDR3 consists of 15 residues. Germline lookup yields CDR1 MNHEY and CDR2 SMNVEV (reference sequence).

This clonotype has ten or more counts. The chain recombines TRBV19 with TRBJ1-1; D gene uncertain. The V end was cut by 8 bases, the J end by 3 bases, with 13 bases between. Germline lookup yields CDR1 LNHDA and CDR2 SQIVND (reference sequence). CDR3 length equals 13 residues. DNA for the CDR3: TGTGCCAGTGCCCACTATCGGGACACTGAAGCTTTCTTT. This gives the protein CASAHYRDTEAFF.

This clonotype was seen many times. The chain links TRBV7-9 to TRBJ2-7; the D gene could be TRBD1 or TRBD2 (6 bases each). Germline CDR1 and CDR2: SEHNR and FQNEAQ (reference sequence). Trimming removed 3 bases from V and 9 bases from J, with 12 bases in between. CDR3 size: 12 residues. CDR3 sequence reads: CASSFTGAAQYF. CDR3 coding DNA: TGTGCCAGCAGCTTTACGGGGGCCGCGCAGTACTTC. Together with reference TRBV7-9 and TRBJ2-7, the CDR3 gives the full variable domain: DTGVSQNPRHKITKRGQNVTFRCDPISEHNRLYWYRQTLGQGPEFLTYFQNEAQLEKSRLLSDRFSAERPKGSFSTLEIQRTEQGDSAMYLCASSFTGAAQYFGPGTRLTVT.

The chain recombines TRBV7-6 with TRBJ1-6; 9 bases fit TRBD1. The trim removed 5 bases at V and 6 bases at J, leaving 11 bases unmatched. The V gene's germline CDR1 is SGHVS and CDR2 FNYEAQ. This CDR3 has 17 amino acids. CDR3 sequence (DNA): TGTGCCAGCAGCCCCCTCGATCGGGGACAGGGTAATTCACCCCTCCACTTT. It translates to CASSPLDRGQGNSPLHF.

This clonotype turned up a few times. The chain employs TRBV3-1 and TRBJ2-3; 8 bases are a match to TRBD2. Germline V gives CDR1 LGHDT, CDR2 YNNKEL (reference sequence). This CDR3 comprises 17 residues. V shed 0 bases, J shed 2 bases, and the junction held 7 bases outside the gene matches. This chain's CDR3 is CASSQDHAGGSTDTQYF. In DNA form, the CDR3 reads TGTGCCAGCAGCCAAGATCACGCGGGAGGTTCCACAGATACGCAGTATTTT.

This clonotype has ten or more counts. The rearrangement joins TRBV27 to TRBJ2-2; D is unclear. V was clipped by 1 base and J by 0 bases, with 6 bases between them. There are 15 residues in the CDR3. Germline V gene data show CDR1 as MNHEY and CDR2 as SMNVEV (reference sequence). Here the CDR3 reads CASSLWASNTGELFF. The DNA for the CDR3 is TGTGCCAGCAGTTTATGGGCCTCGAACACCGGGGAGCTGTTTTTT.

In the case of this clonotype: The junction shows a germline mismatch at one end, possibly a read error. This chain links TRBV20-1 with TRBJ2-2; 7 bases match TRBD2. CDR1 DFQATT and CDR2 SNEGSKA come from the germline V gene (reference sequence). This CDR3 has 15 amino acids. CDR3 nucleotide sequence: TGCAGTGCTAGACCTAACGGGATACGTGGCGGGGGGCTGTTTTTT. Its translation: CSARPNGIRGGGLFF.

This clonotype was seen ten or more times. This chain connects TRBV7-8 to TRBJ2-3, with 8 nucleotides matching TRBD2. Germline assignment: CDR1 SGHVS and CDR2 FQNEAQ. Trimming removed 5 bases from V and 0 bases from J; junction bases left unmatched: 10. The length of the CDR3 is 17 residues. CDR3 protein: CASSRRTLAESTDTQYF. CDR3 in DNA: TGTGCCAGCAGCCGTAGAACACTAGCGGAGAGCACAGATACGCAGTATTTT.

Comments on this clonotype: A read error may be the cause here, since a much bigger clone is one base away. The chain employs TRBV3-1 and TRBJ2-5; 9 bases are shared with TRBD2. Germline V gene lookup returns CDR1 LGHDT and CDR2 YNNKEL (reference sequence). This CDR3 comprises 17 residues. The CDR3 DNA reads TGTGCCAGCAGCCGAGGGACGACTAGCGGCTACCAAGAGACCCGGTACTTC. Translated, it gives CASSRGTTSGYQETRYF.

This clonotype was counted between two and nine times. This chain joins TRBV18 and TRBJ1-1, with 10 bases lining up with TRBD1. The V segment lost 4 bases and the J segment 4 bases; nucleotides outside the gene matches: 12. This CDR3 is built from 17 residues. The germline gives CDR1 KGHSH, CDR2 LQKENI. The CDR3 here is CASSRTETTGGFTEAFF. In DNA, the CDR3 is TGTGCCAGCTCACGAACTGAAACGACAGGGGGCTTCACTGAAGCTTTCTTT. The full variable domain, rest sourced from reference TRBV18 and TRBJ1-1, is NAGVMQNPRHLVRRRGQEARLRCSPMKGHSHVYWYRQLPEEGLKFMVYLQKENIIDESGMPKERFSAEFPKEGPSILRIQQVVRGDSAAYFCASSRTETTGGFTEAFFGQGTRLTVV.

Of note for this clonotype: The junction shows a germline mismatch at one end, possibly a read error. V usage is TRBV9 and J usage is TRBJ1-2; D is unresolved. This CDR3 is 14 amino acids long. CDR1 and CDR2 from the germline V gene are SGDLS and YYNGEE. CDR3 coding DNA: TGTGCCAGTAGCGTAGCCCCCGCTACCTCGATCTACACCTTC. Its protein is CASSVAPATSIYTF.

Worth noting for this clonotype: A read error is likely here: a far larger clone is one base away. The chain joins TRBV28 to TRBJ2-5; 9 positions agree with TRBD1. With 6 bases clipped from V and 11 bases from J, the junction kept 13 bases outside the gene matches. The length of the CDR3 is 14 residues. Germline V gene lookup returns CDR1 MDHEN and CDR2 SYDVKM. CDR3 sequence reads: CASRGQGVTVEQYF. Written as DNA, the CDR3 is TGTGCCAGCAGGGGACAGGGAGTTACTGTTGAGCAGTACTTC.

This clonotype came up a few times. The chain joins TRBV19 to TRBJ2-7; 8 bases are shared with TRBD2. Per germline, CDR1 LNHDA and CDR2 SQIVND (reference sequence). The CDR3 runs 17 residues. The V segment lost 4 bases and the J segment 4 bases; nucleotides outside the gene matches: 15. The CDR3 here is CASSTPFGSGVAYEQYF. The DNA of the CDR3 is TGTGCCAGTAGTACCCCTTTCGGTAGCGGGGTCGCGTACGAGCAGTACTTC.

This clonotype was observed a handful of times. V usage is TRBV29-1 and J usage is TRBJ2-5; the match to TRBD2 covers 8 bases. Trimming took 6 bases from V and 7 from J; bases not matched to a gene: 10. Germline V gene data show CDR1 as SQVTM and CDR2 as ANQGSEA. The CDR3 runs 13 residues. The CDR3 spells CSVAGGSTGTQYF. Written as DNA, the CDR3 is TGCAGCGTCGCGGGGGGTTCAACAGGGACCCAGTACTTC.

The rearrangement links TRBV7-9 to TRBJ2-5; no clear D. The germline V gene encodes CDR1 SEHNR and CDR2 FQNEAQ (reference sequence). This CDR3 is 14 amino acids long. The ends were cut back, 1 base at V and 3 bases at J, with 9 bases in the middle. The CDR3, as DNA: TGTGCCAGCAGCTTAGATGGCTGGGAAGAGACCCAGTACTTC. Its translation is CASSLDGWEETQYF.

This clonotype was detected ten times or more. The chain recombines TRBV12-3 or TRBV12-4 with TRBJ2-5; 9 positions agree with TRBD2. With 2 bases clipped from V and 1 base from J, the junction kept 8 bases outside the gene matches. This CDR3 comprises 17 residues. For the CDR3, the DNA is TGTGCCAGCAGTTTACTAGCGGGGATAGAGGCCCAAGAGACCCAGTACTTC. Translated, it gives CASSLLAGIEAQETQYF.

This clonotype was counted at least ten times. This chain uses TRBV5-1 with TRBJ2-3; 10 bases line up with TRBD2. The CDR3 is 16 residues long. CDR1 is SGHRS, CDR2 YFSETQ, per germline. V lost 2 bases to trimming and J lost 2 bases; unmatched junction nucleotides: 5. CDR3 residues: CASSLRTSGNTDTQYF. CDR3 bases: TGCGCCAGCAGCTTACGGACTAGCGGAAACACAGATACGCAGTATTTT.

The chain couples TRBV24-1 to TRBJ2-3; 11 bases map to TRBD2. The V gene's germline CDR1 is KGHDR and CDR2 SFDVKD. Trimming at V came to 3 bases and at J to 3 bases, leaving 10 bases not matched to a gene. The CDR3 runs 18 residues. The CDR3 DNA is TGTGCCACCAGTGATCGCTACACTAGCGGGAGTTCTACAGATACGCAGTATTTT. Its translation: CATSDRYTSGSSTDTQYF.

The DNA of the CDR3 is TGCAGTGCTAATGGCGCTCCTAGCACAGATACGCAGTATTTT. Protein product: CSANGAPSTDTQYF. The chain couples TRBV20-1 to TRBJ2-3; D not certain. The CDR3 extends over 14 amino acids. V lost 4 bases and J 0 bases, leaving 11 bases between the germline ends. CDR1 and CDR2 (germline): DFQATT, SNEGSKA (reference sequence).

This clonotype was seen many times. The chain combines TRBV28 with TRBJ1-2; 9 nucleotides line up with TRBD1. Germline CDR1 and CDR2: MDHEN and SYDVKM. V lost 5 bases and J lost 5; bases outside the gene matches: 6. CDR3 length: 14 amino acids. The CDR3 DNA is TGTGCCAGCAGTCCCCCCGGGACAGGGTATGGCTACACCTTC. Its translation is CASSPPGTGYGYTF.